The source of this T cell receptor (beta chain) is a study of blood T cell repertoires in COVID-19. Study in general: The study drew acute and convalescent COVID-19 samples from the United States, Italy and Spain.

Profiled with immunoSEQ multiplex PCR; TCRdb holds only in-frame clones, not every one. The sample has roughly 280,000 clones, approximately 90% seen once. Study members were between 18 and 89 years old and lived in approximately 25 US regions. Researchers sorted participants into cohorts using their self-reported clinical history. Within 2 weeks before study entry, exposed participants met a COVID-19 case. Unmatched junction bases numbered 9, after V lost 0 bases and J lost 0 bases. From germline, CDR1 is SGHRS and CDR2 YFSETQ. The CDR3 totals 18 residues. Sequencing used PBMCs or T cells enriched from blood (not recorded which). J is TRBJ2-3 and V is TRBV5-1; 8 bases fit TRBD2. The source of this sequence is a middle-aged man who had been exposed to COVID-19. This chain's CDR3 is CASSLGSTSASSTDTQYF. In DNA, the CDR3 is TGCGCCAGCAGCTTGGGATCGACTAGCGCCTCTAGCACAGATACGCAGTATTTT.